These 12 T cell receptor beta chains were all obtained from the same sample, sequenced in a study of blood T cell repertoires in COVID-19. Method: immunoSEQ multiplex PCR; TCRdb's copy keeps in-frame clones and lacks some. The sample lists approximately 40,000 clones; approximately 88% were seen once. Sequencing was performed on peripheral blood. The receptors shown here come from a human donor in a cohort sampled during active COVID-19.

V is TRBV4-1 and J is TRBJ2-3, with 8 bases identical to TRBD2. The CDR3 sequence is 17 residues long. Unmatched junction bases numbered 6, after V lost 1 base and J lost 0 bases. The germline gives CDR1 MGHRA, CDR2 YSYEKL. In nucleotides, the CDR3 is TGCGCCAGCAGCCAAGTCCTTTCTAGCGGGAGCACAGATACGCAGTATTTT. Encoded protein: CASSQVLSSGSTDTQYF.

This chain connects TRBV30 to TRBJ1-3; D call uncertain. Looked up from germline, CDR1 is GTSNPN and CDR2 is SVGIG (reference sequence). Trimming removed 0 bases from V and 0 bases from J, with 12 bases in between. This CDR3 comprises 16 residues. CDR3 DNA sequence: TGTGCCTGGAGTGTGTCTAAGTTTAGCTCTGGAAACACCATATATTTT. It translates to CAWSVSKFSSGNTIYF.

This chain uses TRBV5-1 with TRBJ2-7; D remains unclear. V was trimmed by 4 bases and J by 6 bases, leaving 11 bases between them. The CDR3 length is 12 residues. Germline loops: CDR1 SGHRS, CDR2 YFSETQ. CDR3 sequence reads: CASSPGGTEQYF. CDR3 nucleotides: TGCGCCAGCAGCCCCGGCGGTACCGAGCAGTACTTC.

V and J are TRBV7-9 and TRBJ2-5; 9 bases agree with TRBD1. Germline values: CDR1 SEHNR, CDR2 FQNEAQ (reference sequence). This CDR3 has 15 amino acids. V was pared by 6 bases and J by 5 bases, with 10 bases of the junction left unmatched. The CDR3 bases are TGTGCCAGCAGTCCCCTAGACAGGGGGAGGGAGACCCAGTACTTC. Translation gives CASSPLDRGRETQYF.

The V and J genes are TRBV19 and TRBJ2-2; 8 bases are a match to TRBD2. Germline trimming cut 5 bases from V and 4 bases from J; bases unmatched to any gene: 3. CDR1 LNHDA and CDR2 SQIVND come from the germline V gene (reference sequence). The CDR3 is 14 residues long. CDR3 nucleotides: TGTGCCAGTAGTGCAGCGGGGGCCACCGGGGAGCTGTTTTTT. This encodes CASSAAGATGELFF.

The gene calls are TRBV19 and TRBJ2-6; D might be TRBD1 (5 bases). Trimming removed 6 bases from V and 4 bases from J, with 13 bases in between. Germline V CDR1 and CDR2: LNHDA, SQIVND (reference sequence). This CDR3 region has 15 residues. The CDR3 sequence is CASRRQFYGANVLTF. CDR3 DNA: TGTGCCAGTAGAAGACAGTTCTACGGGGCCAACGTCCTGACTTTC.

The chain combines TRBV10-2 with TRBJ2-7; D might be TRBD1 (6 bases). Germline assignment: CDR1 WSHSY and CDR2 SAAADI. This CDR3 is 15 amino acids long. The ends were cut back, 6 bases at V and 5 bases at J, with 20 bases in the middle. CDR3 amino acids: CASRESPTGSDEQYF. Written as DNA, the CDR3 is TGCGCCAGCAGGGAAAGTCCGACAGGTAGCGACGAGCAGTACTTC.

This chain links TRBV6-5 with TRBJ2-7; a weak D match, TRBD1 (5 bases). V was cut by 6 bases and J by 2 bases, with 14 bases left in between. Germline values: CDR1 MNHEY, CDR2 SVGAGI. The CDR3 sequence is 14 residues long. The CDR3 loop reads CASSRDSLTYEQYF. The CDR3 DNA is TGTGCCAGCAGCCGTGACAGTTTAACCTACGAGCAGTACTTC.

The chain employs TRBV19 and TRBJ1-1; the D is unclear. V was trimmed by 7 bases and J by 4 bases, leaving 13 bases between them. CDR1 is LNHDA, CDR2 SQIVND, per germline (reference sequence). The CDR3 contains 13 residues. The CDR3 spells CASTYKTPTEAFF. As DNA, the CDR3 is TGTGCCAGTACTTACAAAACCCCCACTGAAGCTTTCTTT.

V is TRBV6-6 and J is TRBJ2-2; possibly TRBD1 for D (5 bases). With 5 bases removed from V and 6 bases from J, the gap between germline ends came to 16 bases. The V gene's germline CDR1 is MNHNY and CDR2 SVGAGI (reference sequence). The CDR3 is 15 residues long. The CDR3 protein is CASSPAGRRAGELFF. CDR3 DNA: TGTGCCAGCAGTCCCGCAGGGCGAAGGGCCGGGGAGCTGTTTTTT.

The rearrangement uses TRBV29-1 and TRBJ2-5; a possible D gene is TRBD2 (6 bases). The CDR3 has 13 amino acids. In germline, CDR1 is SQVTM, CDR2 ANQGSEA. V lost 2 bases, J lost 4 bases, and 11 bases lay in between. The CDR3 here is CSVERGTRETQYF. The CDR3 DNA reads as TGCAGCGTTGAACGGGGGACGCGAGAGACCCAGTACTTC. Full variable domain (outside the CDR3, taken from reference TRBV29-1 and TRBJ2-5): SAVISQKPSRDICQRGTSLTIQCQVDSQVTMMFWYRQQPGQSLTLIATANQGSEATYESGFVIDKFPISRPNLTFSTLTVSNMSPEDSSIYLCSVERGTRETQYFGPGTRLLVL.

The chain carries TRBV30 and TRBJ2-1; D perhaps matches TRBD1 (6 bases). Trimming took 4 bases from V and 8 from J, leaving 18 bases between them. CDR1 and CDR2 (germline): GTSNPN, SVGIG (reference sequence). The CDR3 is 14 residues long. CDR3 residues: CAWNLAPKGDEQFF. The CDR3, as DNA: TGTGCCTGGAACCTGGCCCCGAAGGGGGATGAGCAGTTCTTC.